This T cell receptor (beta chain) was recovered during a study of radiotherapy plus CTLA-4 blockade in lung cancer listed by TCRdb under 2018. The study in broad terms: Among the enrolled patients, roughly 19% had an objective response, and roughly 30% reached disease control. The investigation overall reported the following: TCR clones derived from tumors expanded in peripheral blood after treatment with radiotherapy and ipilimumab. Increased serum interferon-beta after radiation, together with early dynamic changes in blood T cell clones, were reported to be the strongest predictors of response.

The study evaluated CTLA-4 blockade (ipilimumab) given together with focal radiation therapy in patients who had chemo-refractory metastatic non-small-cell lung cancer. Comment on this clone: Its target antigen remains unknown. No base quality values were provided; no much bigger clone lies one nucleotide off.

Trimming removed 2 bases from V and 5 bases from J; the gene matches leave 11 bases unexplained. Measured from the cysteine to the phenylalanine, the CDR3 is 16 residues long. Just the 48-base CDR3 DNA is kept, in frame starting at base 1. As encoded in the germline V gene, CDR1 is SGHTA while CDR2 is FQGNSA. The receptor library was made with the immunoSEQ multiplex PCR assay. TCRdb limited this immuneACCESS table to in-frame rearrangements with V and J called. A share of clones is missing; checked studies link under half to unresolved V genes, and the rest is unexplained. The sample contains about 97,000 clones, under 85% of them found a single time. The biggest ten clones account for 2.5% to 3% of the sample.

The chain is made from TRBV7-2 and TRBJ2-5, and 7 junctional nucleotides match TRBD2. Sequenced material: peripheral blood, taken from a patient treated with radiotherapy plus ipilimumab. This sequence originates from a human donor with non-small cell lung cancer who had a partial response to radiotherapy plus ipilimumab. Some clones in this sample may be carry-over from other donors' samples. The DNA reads TGTGCCAGCAGCTTATTGTTGGGCGGGGGAGGGGAGACCCAGTACTTC. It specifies CASSLLLGGGGETQYF.